Listed here are 11 T cell receptor beta chains from one sample, sequenced in a study of blood T cell repertoires in COVID-19 (TCRdb year 2020). The library came from the immunoSEQ multiplex PCR assay. Here the immuneACCESS table is served through TCRdb, limited to in-frame sequences with V and J called. Missing clones are a known gap in these copies; in checked studies unresolved V genes cover under half, and the rest lacks a known reason. Counted in this sample were roughly 50,000 clones; roughly 88% of them appeared once. Roughly 2% of the sample belongs to the ten largest clones. Sequences were obtained from peripheral blood. All receptors come from a woman aged 60-75 years with acute or convalescent COVID-19.

This clone was seen a handful of times. The V and J genes are TRBV21-1 and TRBJ1-2; the table's D call, TRBD1, was not checked against the DNA. TRBV21-1 is deemed a pseudogene. This CDR3 is built from 14 residues. CDR3 bases: TGTGCCAGCAGCAAAGGACAGGGTTTGGACGGCTACACCTTC. It is translated as CASSKGQGLDGYTF.

The chain is built from TRBV9 and TRBJ2-3; 15 nucleotides match TRBD2. CDR1 and CDR2 from the germline V gene are SGDLS and YYNGEE. V lost 3 bases to trimming and J lost 2 bases; unmatched junction nucleotides: 13. The CDR3 sequence is 20 residues long. CDR3 in DNA: TGTGCCAGCAGCGCCCCTGGGACTAGCGGGGGGACCTCCTCCACAGATACGCAGTATTTT. This gives the protein CASSAPGTSGGTSSTDTQYF.

The chain couples TRBV9 to TRBJ2-1; D is possibly TRBD2 (6 bases). The CDR3 has 14 amino acids. Trimming shortened V by 2 bases and J by 5 bases, and 11 bases separated the two germline ends. Germline lookup yields CDR1 SGDLS and CDR2 YYNGEE. The DNA of the CDR3 is TGTGCCAGCAGCGTGGGGACTGTCGACAATGAGCAGTTCTTC. Amino acids: CASSVGTVDNEQFF.

The rearrangement joins TRBV18 to TRBJ2-3; no clear D gene. V lost 2 bases and J lost 4, with 7 bases in between. Germline V CDR1 and CDR2: KGHSH, LQKENI. The CDR3 is made up of 13 amino acids. The CDR3 is CASSPSQADTQYF. In DNA form, the CDR3 reads TGTGCCAGCTCACCATCCCAGGCAGATACGCAGTATTTT.

This chain links TRBV7-9 with TRBJ2-1; D might be TRBD2 (5 bases). Germline CDR1 is SEHNR and CDR2 is FQNEAQ (reference sequence). The CDR3 sequence is 13 residues long. V lost 4 bases, J lost 4 bases, and 8 bases lay in between. This CDR3 is CASSYRDYNEQFF. In DNA, the CDR3 is TGTGCCAGCAGCTACCGGGATTACAATGAGCAGTTCTTC.

This sequence joins TRBV7-2 and TRBJ2-3; no definite D call. CDR3 length: 13 amino acids. V was cut by 5 bases and J by 6 bases, with 12 bases left in between. The germline V gene encodes CDR1 SGHTA and CDR2 FQGNSA. The CDR3 coding sequence is TGTGCCAGCAGCAGGAAAGCGTTGGATACGCAGTATTTT. This codes for CASSRKALDTQYF.

This chain uses TRBV6-2 or TRBV6-3 with TRBJ2-3, with TRBD2 matching 10 bases. This CDR3 is built from 17 residues. The V gene's germline CDR1 is MNHEY and CDR2 SVGEGT. Germline trimming cut 4 bases from V and 2 bases from J; bases unmatched to any gene: 9. DNA of the CDR3: TGTGCCAGCAGTTTCTTAGCGGGAGGCTCGGTCACAGATACGCAGTATTTT. It translates to CASSFLAGGSVTDTQYF.

V is TRBV7-9 and J is TRBJ2-3; TRBD2 matches 7 bases. CDR1 is SEHNR and CDR2 is FQNEAQ in the germline V gene (reference sequence). With V trimmed by 5 bases and J by 8 bases, 13 bases remained unmatched. The CDR3 runs 15 residues. The chain's CDR3 is CASSTSRSGLGTQYF. CDR3 bases: TGTGCCAGCAGCACCTCCCGTAGCGGGCTGGGTACGCAGTATTTT.

The chain is built from TRBV12-3 or TRBV12-4 and TRBJ1-5, with 8 nucleotides matching TRBD1. CDR3 length equals 13 residues. J lost 4 bases, V lost 6 bases, and 2 bases had no gene match. The CDR3 spells CASSRTGNQPQHF. Here the CDR3 DNA reads TGTGCCAGCAGCCGGACAGGGAATCAGCCCCAGCATTTT.

The V gene is TRBV28, the J gene TRBJ1-4, with D perhaps matching TRBD1 (6 bases). This CDR3 comprises 14 residues. V lost 3 bases, J lost 8 bases, and 13 bases lay in between. CDR1 is MDHEN and CDR2 is SYDVKM in the germline V gene. CDR3 nucleotides: TGTGCCAGCAGTTTCCTACAGGGAGTCGAAAAACTGTTTTTT. This encodes CASSFLQGVEKLFF.

The V and J genes are TRBV24-1 and TRBJ2-2, with 11 bases matching TRBD2. Germline assignment: CDR1 KGHDR and CDR2 SFDVKD. V lost 3 bases to trimming and J lost 0 bases; unmatched junction nucleotides: 5. The CDR3 length is 18 residues. CDR3 in amino acids: CATSDRGLADANTGELFF. Written as DNA, the CDR3 is TGTGCCACCAGTGATCGGGGACTAGCGGACGCGAACACCGGGGAGCTGTTTTTT.